The entry that follows covers one T cell receptor beta chain sequence. The CDR3 consists of 14 residues. The trim removed 7 bases at V and 4 bases at J, leaving 11 bases unmatched. The V gene's germline CDR1 is SQVTM and CDR2 ANQGSEA. This record belongs to a study of blood T cell repertoires in COVID-19. Study overall: The cDNA or gDNA used as material had been derived from T cells, B-cell-depleted T cells, or PBMCs.

Using immunoSEQ multiplex PCR, the repertoire was profiled, and TCRdb retains in-frame clones only, with some absent. The table shows 250,000 to 300,000 clones, with about 86% occurring only once. This chain links TRBV29-1 with TRBJ1-2; 8 nucleotides agree with TRBD1. Sequencing was carried out using PBMCs or T cells enriched from blood (not recorded which). This clonotype was sampled from a man under 40 with acute COVID-19. DNA of the CDR3: TGCAGCGCGGAGGGGACAGGTCTCGGCTATGGCTACACCTTC. It codes for CSAEGTGLGYGYTF.